This TCR beta chain derives from a study of shared T cell receptors in the human thymus. The CDR3 loop spans 13 amino acids. Germline lookup yields CDR1 LGHNT and CDR2 FRNRAP. The V gene lost 5 bases and the J gene lost 3 bases, with 11 bases spanning the gap. TCRdb's table, derived via immunoSEQ multiplex PCR, lists solely in-frame clones and lacks some. Of roughly 700,000 clones listed, approximately 87% were seen once; the top ten hold approximately 0.01%. These data were also reused for a study on human thymus T cells. In that study: Donors were healthy Finnish babies undergoing corrective operations for congenital heart defects. Corrective cardiac surgery supplied the resected thymus tissue. Across thymic and blood repertoires, the usage of V and J genes appeared to be biased. Related reports documented highly overlapping thymic repertoires among unrelated individuals.

The receptor comes from a boy under two years old with a congenital heart defect. Sequencing was done on a sample of thymocytes. The chain uses TRBV12-5 and TRBJ2-7; possible D gene TRBD1, 6 bases. The CDR3 protein is CASGLDRSYEQYF. CDR3 coding DNA: TGTGCTAGTGGTCTCGACAGGAGCTACGAGCAGTACTTC.